This TCR beta chain emerged from a study of spatial heterogeneity in lung cancer. At the level of the study: Sequences of the beta chain were consistently detected in greater numbers than alpha-chain sequences.

Indicated time point: sample taken at primary tumor resection. Sequencing covered unsorted whole RNA taken from tumor, nontumor lung or frozen PBMC. Germline V gene data show CDR1 as ENHRY and CDR2 as SYGVKD. The CDR3 totals 15 residues. The J segment lost 2 bases and the V segment lost 10 bases, leaving 9 bases of the junction unmatched. Using its own MiXCR run on the 5' RACE reads, TCRdb lists one record per CDR3 protein. The sample contains roughly 36,000 distinct CDR3 sequences, 4.5% to 6% of which appear only once. Many counts were recorded for this clonotype. The material sequenced was PBMCs, taken at surgery. The rearrangement joins TRBV10-3 to TRBJ2-2, with 8 nucleotides matching TRBD2. This receptor was identified in a male donor with early-stage non-small cell lung cancer. The CDR3 nucleotides are TGTGCCACCGAGCGGGAGCGCCTTAACACCGGGGAGCTGTTTTTT. Amino acid sequence: CATERERLNTGELFF.